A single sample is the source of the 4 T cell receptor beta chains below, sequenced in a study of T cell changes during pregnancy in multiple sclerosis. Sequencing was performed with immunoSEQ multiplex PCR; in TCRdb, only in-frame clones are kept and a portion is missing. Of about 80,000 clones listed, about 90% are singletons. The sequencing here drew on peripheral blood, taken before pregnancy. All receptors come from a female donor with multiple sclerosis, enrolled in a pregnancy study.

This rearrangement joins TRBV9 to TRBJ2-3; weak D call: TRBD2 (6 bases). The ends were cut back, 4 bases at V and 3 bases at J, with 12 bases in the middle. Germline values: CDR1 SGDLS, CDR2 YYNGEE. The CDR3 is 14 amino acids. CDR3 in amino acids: CASSPGESTDTQYF. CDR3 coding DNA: TGTGCCAGCAGCCCGGGAGAATCAACAGATACGCAGTATTTT.

The DNA of the CDR3 is TGTGCCAGCGCGGGGAGAAGAGAGACCCAGTACTTC. Translated, it gives CASAGRRETQYF. J is TRBJ2-5 and V is TRBV21-1; the table gives TRBD2 as D, unverified against the DNA. TRBV21-1 is designated a pseudogene. CDR3 size: 12 residues.

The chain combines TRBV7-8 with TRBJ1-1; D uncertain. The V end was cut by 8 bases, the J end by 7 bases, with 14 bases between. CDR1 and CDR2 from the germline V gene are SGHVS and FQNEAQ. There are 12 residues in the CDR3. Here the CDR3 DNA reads TGTGCCAGCGGACGGTCGGGATATGAAGCTTTCTTT. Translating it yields CASGRSGYEAFF.

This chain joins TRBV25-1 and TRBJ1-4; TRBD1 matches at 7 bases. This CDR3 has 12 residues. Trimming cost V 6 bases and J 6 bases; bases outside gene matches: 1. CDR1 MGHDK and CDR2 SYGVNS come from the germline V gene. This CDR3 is CASSDRDEKLFF. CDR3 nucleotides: TGTGCCAGCAGCGACAGGGATGAAAAACTGTTTTTT.